This T cell receptor beta chain stems from a study of CD8+ T cells in alopecia areata. Trimming stripped 7 bases from V and 0 bases from J, with 10 bases between. The CDR3 consists of 13 residues. Germline CDR1 is MGHDK and CDR2 is SYGVNS. Treatment in this sample: oral pan-JAK inhibitor, 5-10 mg twice daily. After isolation, RNA underwent reverse transcription to generate cDNA as the sequencing template. Clones were read by immunoSEQ multiplex PCR, and TCRdb kept only the in-frame ones, dropping some. The sample contains about 87,000 clones, more than 65% of which appear only once. Sequenced here: CD8+ T cells sorted from blood, sampled around week 44, from a patient treated with tofacitinib. The sequence came from a human donor with alopecia areata. The chain has TRBV25-1 and TRBJ2-7, with D possibly being TRBD2 (6 bases). The CDR3 DNA sequence: TGTGCCAGCAAAGGGCGGGACTCCTACGAGCAGTACTTC. Amino acids: CASKGRDSYEQYF.